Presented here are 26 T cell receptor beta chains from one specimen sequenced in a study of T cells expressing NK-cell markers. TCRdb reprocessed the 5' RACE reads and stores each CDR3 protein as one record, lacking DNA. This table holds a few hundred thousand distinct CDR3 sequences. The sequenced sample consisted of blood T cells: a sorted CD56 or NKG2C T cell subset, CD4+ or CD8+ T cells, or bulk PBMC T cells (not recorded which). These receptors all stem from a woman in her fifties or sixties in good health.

The CDR3 spells CASSLVNQGEKLFF. The rearrangement joins TRBV5-6 to TRBJ1-4. The germline gives CDR1 SGHDT, CDR2 YYEEEE. This CDR3 region has 14 residues.

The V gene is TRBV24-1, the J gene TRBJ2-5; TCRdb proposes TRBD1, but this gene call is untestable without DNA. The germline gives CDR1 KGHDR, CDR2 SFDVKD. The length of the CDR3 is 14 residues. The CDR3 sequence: CATSDSYREETQYF.

CDR3 sequence reads: CASSQPQASGGDTQYF. The chain carries TRBV4-1 and TRBJ2-3; TCRdb picks TRBD2, but there is no DNA to check that call. This CDR3 is built from 16 residues. Germline lookup yields CDR1 MGHRA and CDR2 YSYEKL.

The chain's CDR3 is CASSSNVQGNGYTF. This chain joins TRBV5-4 and TRBJ1-2; TCRdb lists TRBD1, though no DNA is available to test this call. The CDR3 contains 14 residues. Germline assignment: CDR1 SGHNT and CDR2 YYREEE (reference sequence).

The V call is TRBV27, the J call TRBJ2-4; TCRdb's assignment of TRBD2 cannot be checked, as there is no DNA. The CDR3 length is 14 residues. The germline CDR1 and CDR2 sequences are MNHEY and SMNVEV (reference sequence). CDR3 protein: CASSFGGALYIQYF.

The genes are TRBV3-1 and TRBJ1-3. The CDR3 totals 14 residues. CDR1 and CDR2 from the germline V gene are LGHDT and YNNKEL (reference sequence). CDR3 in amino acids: CASSPSTSGNTIYF.

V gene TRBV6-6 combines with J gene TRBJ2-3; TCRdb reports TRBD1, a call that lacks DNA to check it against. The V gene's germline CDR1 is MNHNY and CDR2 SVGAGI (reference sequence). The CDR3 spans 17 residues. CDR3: CASRGDRGLGLPDTQYF.

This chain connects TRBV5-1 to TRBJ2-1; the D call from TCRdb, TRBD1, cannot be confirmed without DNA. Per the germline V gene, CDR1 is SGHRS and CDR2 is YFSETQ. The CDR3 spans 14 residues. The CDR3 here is CASSSGTEYNEQFF.

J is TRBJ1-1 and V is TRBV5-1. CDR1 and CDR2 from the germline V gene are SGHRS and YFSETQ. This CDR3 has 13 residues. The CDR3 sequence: CASSLETLREAFF.

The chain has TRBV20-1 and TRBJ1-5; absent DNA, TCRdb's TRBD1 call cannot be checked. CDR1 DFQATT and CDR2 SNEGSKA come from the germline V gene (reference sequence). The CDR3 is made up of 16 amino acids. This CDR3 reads CSARVGGRVSNQPQHF.

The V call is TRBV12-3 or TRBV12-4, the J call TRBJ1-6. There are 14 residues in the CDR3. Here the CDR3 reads CASSLTREGSPLHF.

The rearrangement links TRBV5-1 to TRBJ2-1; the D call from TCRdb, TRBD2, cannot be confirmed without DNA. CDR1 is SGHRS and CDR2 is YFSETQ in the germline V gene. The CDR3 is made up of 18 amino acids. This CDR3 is CASSLTHGLTGSYNEQFF. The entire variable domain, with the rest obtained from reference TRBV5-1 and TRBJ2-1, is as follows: KAGVTQTPRYLIKTRGQQVTLSCSPISGHRSVSWYQQTPGQGLQFLFEYFSETQRNKGNFPGRFSGRQFSNSRSEMNVSTLELGDSALYLCASSLTHGLTGSYNEQFFGPGTRLTVL.

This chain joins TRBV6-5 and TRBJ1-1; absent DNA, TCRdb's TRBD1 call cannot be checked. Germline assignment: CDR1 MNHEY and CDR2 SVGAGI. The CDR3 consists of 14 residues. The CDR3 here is CASSYSRWASEAFF.

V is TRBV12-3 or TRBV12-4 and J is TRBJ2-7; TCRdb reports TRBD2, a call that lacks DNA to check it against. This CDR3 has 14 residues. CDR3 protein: CASSFVLAVYEQYF.

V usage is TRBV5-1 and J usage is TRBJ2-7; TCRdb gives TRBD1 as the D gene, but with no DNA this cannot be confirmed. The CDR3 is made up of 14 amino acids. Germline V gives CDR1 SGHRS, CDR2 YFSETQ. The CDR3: CASSLGQGAREQYF.

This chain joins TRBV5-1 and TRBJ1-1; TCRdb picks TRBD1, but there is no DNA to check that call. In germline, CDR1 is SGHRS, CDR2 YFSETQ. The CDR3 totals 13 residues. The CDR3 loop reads CASRGTGFTEAFF.

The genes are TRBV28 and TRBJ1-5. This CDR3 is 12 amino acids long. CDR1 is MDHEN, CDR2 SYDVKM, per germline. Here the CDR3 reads CASGEGNQPQHF.

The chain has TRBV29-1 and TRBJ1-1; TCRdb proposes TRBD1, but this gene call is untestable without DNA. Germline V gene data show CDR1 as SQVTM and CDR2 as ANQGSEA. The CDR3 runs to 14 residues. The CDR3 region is CSVGRTEWNTEAFF.

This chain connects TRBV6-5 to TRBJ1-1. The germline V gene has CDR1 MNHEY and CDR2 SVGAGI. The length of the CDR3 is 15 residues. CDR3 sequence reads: CASSYRDKVNTEAFF.

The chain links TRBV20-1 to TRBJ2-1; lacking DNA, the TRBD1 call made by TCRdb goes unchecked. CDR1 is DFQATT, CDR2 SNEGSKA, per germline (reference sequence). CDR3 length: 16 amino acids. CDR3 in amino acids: CSALPLIIGGMNEQFF.

The CDR3 sequence: CASSSLKAPGYNEQFF. The chain employs TRBV28 and TRBJ2-1; the TRBD1 assignment by TCRdb is unverifiable without DNA. This CDR3 is 16 amino acids long. Germline CDR1 MDHEN, CDR2 SYDVKM.

The CDR3 reads CASRGTGGPQLFF. The chain links TRBV7-9 to TRBJ2-2; the TCRdb call, TRBD1, lacks DNA for checking. There are 13 residues in the CDR3. The germline gives CDR1 SEHNR, CDR2 FQNEAQ (reference sequence).

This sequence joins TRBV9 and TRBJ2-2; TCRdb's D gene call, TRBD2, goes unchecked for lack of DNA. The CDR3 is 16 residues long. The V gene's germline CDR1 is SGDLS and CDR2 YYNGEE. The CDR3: CASSVVAGDGTGELFF.

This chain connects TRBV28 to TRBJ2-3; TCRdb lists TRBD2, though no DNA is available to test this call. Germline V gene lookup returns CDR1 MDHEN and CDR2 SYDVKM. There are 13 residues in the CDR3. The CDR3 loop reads CASVLAGTDTQYF.

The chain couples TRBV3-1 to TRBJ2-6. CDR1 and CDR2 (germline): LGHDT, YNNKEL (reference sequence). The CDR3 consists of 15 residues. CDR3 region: CASSPVDGGTNVLTF.

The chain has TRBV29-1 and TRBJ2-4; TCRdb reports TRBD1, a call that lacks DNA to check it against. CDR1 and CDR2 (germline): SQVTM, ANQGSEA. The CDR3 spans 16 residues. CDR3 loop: CSVEGNRDQAKNIQYF. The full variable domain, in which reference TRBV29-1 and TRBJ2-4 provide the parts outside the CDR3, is SAVISQKPSRDICQRGTSLTIQCQVDSQVTMMFWYRQQPGQSLTLIATANQGSEATYESGFVIDKFPISRPNLTFSTLTVSNMSPEDSSIYLCSVEGNRDQAKNIQYFGAGTRLSVL.